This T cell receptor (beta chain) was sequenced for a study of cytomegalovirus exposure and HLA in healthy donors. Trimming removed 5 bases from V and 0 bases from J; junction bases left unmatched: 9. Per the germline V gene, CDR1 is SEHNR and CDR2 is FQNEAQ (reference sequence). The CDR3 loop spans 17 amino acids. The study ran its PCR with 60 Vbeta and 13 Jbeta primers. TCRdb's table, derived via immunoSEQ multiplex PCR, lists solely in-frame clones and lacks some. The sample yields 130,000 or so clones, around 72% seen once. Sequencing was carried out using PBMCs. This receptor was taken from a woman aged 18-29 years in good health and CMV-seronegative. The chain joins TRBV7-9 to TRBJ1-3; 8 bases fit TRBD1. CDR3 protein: CASSRGQGQSSGNTIYF. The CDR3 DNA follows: TGTGCCAGCAGCCGTGGACAGGGCCAGAGCTCTGGAAACACCATATATTTT.